This paragraph reports one TCR beta chain. Its target is not known. The sample is drawn from a study of cytomegalovirus exposure and HLA in healthy donors. The V segment lost 5 bases and the J segment 6 bases; nucleotides outside the gene matches: 12. Germline CDR1 is SEHNR and CDR2 is FQNEAQ (reference sequence). CDR3 length: 16 residues. PCR used 60 Vbeta primers and 13 Jbeta primers. Sequencing was performed with immunoSEQ multiplex PCR; in TCRdb, only in-frame clones are kept and a portion is missing. The repertoire holds around 190,000 clones, with 80% to 90% as singletons. Study-level points and caveats: It was reported that TCR beta sequences correctly inferred the HLA-A and HLA-B alleles for most subjects. With later analysis, a missense DCLRE1C variant became linked to TCR beta V- and J-gene trimming. With further analysis later on, most CMV-associated TCR beta chains appeared HLA-restricted. As was reported, the classifier diagnosed cytomegalovirus status with high specificity and sensitivity.

The sequence was obtained from a girl between 2 and 10 years old in good health and CMV-seropositive. The rearrangement links TRBV7-9 to TRBJ2-7; TRBD1 matches 11 bases. Sequenced input: PBMCs. CDR3 bases: TGTGCCAGCAGCCACCTTCCCGGACAGGGGGCTTCCGAGCAGTACTTC. Protein: CASSHLPGQGASEQYF.